This T cell receptor (beta chain) stems from a study of Tregs in tolerant kidney transplant recipients. Mixed chimerism was transient after nonmyeloablative marrow transplants from related graft donors. Unstimulated regulatory T cells (CD4+CD25+CD127-), CD4+CD25- non-regulatory cells, CD4 and CD8 cells were FACS-sorted from thawed PBMCs. Note on this clone: Its antigen is as yet unknown.

Broader study findings: Few patients were studied, so findings need validation in larger groups.

This CDR3 has 17 amino acids. V was cut by 0 bases and J by 0 bases, with 9 bases left in between. CDR1 and CDR2 (germline): SGHDN, FVKESK. Assay: immunoSEQ multiplex PCR; the TCRdb copy retains only in-frame clones and omits some. The data contain 84,000 or so clones, 80% to 95% of them seen just once; the ten biggest clones take up 1.5% to 2%. This sequence joins TRBV14 and TRBJ2-6; no firm D call. Here the sequenced sample was CD4+ T cells from blood (PBMCs), taken 12 months after the transplant. The TCR was taken from a human patient who received a combined kidney and bone marrow transplant. Some T cells may be the graft donor's. CDR3 protein: CASSQELVSSGANVLTF. The DNA of the CDR3 is TGTGCCAGCAGCCAAGAACTCGTGAGCTCTGGGGCCAACGTCCTGACTTTC.